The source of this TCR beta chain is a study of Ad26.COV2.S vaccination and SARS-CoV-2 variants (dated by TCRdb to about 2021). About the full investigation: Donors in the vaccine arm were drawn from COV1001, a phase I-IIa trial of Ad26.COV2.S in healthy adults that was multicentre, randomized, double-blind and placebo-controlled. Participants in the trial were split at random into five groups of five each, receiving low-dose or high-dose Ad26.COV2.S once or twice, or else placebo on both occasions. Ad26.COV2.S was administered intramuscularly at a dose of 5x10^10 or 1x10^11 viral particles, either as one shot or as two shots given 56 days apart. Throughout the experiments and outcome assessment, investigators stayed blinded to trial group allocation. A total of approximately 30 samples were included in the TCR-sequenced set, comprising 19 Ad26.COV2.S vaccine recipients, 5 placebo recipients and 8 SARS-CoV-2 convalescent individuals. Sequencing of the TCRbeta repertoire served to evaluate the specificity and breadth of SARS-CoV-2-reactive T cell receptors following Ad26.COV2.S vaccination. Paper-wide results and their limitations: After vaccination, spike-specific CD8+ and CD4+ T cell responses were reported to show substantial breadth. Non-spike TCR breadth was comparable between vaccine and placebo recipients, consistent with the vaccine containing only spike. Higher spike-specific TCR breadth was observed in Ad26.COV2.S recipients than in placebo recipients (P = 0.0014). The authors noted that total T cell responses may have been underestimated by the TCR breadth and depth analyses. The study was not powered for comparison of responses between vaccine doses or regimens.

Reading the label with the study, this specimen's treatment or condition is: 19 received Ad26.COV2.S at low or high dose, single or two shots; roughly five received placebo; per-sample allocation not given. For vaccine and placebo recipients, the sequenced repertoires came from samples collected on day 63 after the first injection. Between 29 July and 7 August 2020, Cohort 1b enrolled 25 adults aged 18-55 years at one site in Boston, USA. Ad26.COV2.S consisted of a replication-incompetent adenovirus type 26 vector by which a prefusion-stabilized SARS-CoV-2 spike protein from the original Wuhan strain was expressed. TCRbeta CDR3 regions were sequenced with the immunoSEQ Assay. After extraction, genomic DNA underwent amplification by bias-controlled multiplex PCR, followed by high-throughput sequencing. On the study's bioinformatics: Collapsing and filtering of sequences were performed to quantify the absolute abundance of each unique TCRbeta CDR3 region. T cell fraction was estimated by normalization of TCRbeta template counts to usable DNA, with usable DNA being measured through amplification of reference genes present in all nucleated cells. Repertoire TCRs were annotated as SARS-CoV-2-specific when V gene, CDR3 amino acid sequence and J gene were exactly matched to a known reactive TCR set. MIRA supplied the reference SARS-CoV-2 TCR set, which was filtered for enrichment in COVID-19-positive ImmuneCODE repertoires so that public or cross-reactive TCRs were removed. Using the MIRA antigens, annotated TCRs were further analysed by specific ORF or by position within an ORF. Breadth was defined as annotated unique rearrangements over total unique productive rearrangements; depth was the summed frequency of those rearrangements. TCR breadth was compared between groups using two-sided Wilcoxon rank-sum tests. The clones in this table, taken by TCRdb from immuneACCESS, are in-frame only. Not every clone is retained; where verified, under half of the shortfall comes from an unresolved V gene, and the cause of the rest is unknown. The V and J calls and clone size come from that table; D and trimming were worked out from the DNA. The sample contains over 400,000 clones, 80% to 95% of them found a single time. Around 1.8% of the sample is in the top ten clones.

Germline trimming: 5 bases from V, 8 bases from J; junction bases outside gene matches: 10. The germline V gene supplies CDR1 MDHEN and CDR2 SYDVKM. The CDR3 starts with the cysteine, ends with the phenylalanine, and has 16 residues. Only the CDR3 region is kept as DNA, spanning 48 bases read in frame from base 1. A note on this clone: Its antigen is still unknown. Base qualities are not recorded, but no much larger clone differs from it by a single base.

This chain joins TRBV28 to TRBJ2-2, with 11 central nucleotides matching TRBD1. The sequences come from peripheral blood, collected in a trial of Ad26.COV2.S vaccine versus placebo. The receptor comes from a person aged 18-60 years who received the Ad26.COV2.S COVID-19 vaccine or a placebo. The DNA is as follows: TGTGCCAGCAGTCCGGCCGGGACAGGGGGTAGTGGGGAGCTGTTTTTT. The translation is CASSPAGTGGSGELFF. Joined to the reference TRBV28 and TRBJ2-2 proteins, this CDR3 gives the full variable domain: DVKVTQSSRYLVKRTGEKVFLECVQDMDHENMFWYRQDPGLGLRLIYFSYDVKMKEKGDIPEGYSVSREKKERFSLILESASTNQTSMYLCASSPAGTGGSGELFFGEGSRLTVL.